This T cell receptor beta chain was recorded in a study of blood T cells in healthy people across ages (dated by TCRdb to between 2014 and 2016). For context, the study as a whole: Template switching captured roughly one uniquely barcoded TCR beta cDNA molecule per two T cells in model experiments. Four age groups were formed from the donors: young (average approximately 17 years), middle-aged (just under 40), aged (about 62) and long-lived (approximately 78). Using deep sequencing normalized with unique cDNA molecular identifiers, the study measured how TCR beta repertoire diversity changes with age. Two additional independent replicas of 1 million unique cDNA reads from the same blood draw were analyzed for two donors (one aged 18 to 30 and one aged 80 or older). To avoid experimental bias, donors of different ages were spread randomly across the sequencing lanes. Overall study results and their limits: Observed TCR beta diversity correlated strongly with the percentage of naive T cells measured by flow cytometry. The CMV infection status of donors was not known, potentially confounding age-related changes in expanded clonotypes. The long-lived group showed more naive CD4+ T cells, fewer expanded clones and increased TCR diversity than the aged group, suggesting age selection. Estimates of total diversity based on one million sequenced T cells were considered lower bounds and underestimates. As age increased, observed TCR beta diversity per million T cells dropped in a roughly linear way, and a significant reduction was already evident by age 40. Bulk unsorted PBMC profiling prevented conclusive comparison of naive and antigen-experienced compartments.

A note on this clonotype: Its cognate antigen has yet to be identified. Base-call qualities are not available, and no considerably larger clone is one nucleotide away.

The CDR3 numbers 15 residues from cysteine through phenylalanine. Only CDR3 DNA is held: 45 bases, read in frame from base 1. CDR1 and CDR2, looked up from the germline V gene (reference sequence), are LGHDT and YNNKEL. V is shortened by 3 bases, J by 5 bases, and the region joining them spans 16 bases. Systemically healthy Caucasian individuals from Russia, some 36 in total and aged about 6 to 100 years, were included as donors. Each donor gave about 11 milliliters of peripheral blood, drawn into EDTA-treated Vacutainer tubes. Ficoll-Paque density-gradient centrifugation was used to isolate PBMCs, with at least 6 million obtained per sample. Total RNA was extracted from PBMCs with Trizol reagent, with at least 5.5 micrograms obtained per sample. For every donor, an aliquot of PBMCs went through flow cytometry to measure the percentages of naive CD45RAhigh/CD27high T cells. Libraries were made using 5' RACE. The sequencer was an Illumina HiSeq 2500. The second PCR ran for about 6 to 11 cycles and used a J-beta primer mix along with a sample-barcoded 5' primer. Each TCR beta cDNA molecule received a unique molecular identifier from a template-switch 5' adaptor carrying 12 random nucleotides. At least 2.5 million CDR3-containing paired-end reads were obtained from each sample. All of the RNA was converted into first-strand cDNA using the Mint cDNA synthesis kit, with a TRBC-specific oligonucleotide serving as the primer. All cDNA was treated with uracil-DNA glycosylase and then went through a first 18-cycle PCR with the universal primers M1SS and BC2_uni_R. The paper's data handling went like this. For normalization, 1 million high-quality reads, each with a distinct molecular identifier, were randomly selected from each sample. Reads with shared molecular identifiers were discarded instead of being binned into consensus sequences. MiTCR, run with a Q25 quality threshold and the strictest error-elimination algorithm, handled CDR3 identification, clonotype clustering and error correction. A nonparametric unseen species model using Euler transformation provided a lower-bound estimate of total TCR beta diversity. TCRdb reprocessed the public reads (quality trimming at Q25 with fastp, clone calling with MiXCR) and kept in-frame beta chains. Duplicate CDR3 protein sequences are folded into a single record with the most common DNA and genes. The V and J calls here are based on TCRdb, not the publication. Within this sample are about a million distinct CDR3 sequences, with roughly 50% of them counted one time only. The biggest ten clones account for around 21% of the sample.

Sequences were obtained from blood. The sequence was obtained from a woman aged 55 to 70 in good health. The rearranged chain carries TRBV3-1 and TRBJ2-5; TRBD1 is perhaps the D gene, given 6 matching bases. The CDR3 here reads CASSQPGRGIETQYF. DNA sequence: TGTGCCAGCAGCCAGCCCGGCAGGGGTATTGAGACCCAGTACTTC.